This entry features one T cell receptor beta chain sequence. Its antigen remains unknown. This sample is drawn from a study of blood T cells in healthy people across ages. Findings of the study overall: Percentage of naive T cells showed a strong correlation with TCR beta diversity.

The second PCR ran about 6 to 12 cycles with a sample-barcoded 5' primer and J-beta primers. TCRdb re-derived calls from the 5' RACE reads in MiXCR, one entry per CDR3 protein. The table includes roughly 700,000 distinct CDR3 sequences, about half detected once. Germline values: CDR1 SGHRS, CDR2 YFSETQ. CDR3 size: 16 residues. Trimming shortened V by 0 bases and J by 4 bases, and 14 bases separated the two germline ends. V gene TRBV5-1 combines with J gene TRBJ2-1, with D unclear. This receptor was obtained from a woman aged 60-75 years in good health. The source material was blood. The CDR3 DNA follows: TGCGCCAGCAGCTTGGCTGGGGAAGCCCTATACAATGAGCAGTTCTTC. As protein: CASSLAGEALYNEQFF.